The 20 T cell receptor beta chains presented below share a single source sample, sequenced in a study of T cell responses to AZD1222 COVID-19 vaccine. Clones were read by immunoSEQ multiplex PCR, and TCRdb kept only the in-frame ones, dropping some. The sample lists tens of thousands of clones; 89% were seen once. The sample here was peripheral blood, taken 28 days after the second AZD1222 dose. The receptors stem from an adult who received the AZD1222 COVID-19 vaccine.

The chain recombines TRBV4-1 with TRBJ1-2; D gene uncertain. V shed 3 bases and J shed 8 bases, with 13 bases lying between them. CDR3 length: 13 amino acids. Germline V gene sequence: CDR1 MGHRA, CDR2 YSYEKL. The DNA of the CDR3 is TGCGCCAGCAGCCAGAGATATGGCACCGGCTACACCTTC. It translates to CASSQRYGTGYTF.

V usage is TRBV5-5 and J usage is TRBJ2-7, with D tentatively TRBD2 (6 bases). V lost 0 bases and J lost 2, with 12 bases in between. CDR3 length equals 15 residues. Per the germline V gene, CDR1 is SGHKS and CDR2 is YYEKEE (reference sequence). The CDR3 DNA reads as TGTGCCAGCAGCTTGGCCGGGACTGGCGCCTACGAGCAGTACGTC. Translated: CASSLAGTGAYEQYV.

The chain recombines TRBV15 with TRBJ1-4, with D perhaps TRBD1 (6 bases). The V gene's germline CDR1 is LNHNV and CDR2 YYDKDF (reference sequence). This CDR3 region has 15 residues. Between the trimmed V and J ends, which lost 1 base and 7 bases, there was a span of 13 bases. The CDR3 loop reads CATSRAGGLGEKLFF. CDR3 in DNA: TGTGCCACCAGCAGAGCCGGGGGGCTGGGTGAAAAACTGTTTTTT.

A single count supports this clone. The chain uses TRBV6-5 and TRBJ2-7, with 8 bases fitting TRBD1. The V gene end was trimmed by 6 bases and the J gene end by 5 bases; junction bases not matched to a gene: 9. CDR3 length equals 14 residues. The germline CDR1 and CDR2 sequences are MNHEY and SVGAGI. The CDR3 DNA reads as TGTGCCAGCAGGAGGTTGGACAGGGCAGACGAGCAGTACTTC. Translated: CASRRLDRADEQYF.

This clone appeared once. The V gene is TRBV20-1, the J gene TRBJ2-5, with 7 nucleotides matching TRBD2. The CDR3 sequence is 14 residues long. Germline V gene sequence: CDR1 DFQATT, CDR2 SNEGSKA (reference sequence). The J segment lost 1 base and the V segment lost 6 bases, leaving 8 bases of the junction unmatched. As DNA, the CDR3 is TGCAGTGCCAGTTCTAGCGGCTTCCAAGAGACCCAGTACTTC. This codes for CSASSSGFQETQYF.

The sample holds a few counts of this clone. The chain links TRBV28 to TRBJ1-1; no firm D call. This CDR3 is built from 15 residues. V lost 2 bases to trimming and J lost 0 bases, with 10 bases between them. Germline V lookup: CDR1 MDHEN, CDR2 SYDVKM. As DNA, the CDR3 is TGTGCCAGCAGTTTACTGGGAGAGGTGAACACTGAAGCTTTCTTT. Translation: CASSLLGEVNTEAFF.

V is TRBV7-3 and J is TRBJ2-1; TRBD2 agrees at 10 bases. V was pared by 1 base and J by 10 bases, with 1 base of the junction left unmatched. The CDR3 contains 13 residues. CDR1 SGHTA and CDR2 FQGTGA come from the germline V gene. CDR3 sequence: CASSLIAGGEQFF. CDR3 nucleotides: TGTGCCAGCAGCTTAATAGCGGGAGGCGAGCAGTTCTTC.

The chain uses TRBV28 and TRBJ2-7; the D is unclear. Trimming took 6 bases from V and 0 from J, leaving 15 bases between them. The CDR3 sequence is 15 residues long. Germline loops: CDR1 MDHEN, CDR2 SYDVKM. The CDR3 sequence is CASRPSGPPSYEQYF. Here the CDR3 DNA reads TGTGCCAGCAGACCCTCGGGTCCCCCCTCCTACGAGCAGTACTTC.

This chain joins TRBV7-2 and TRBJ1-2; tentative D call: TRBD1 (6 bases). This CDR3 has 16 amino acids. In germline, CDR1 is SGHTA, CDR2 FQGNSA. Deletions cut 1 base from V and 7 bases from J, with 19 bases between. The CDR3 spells CASSLVMDSYWVGYTF. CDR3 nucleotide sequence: TGTGCCAGCAGCTTAGTTATGGACAGTTATTGGGTTGGCTACACCTTC.

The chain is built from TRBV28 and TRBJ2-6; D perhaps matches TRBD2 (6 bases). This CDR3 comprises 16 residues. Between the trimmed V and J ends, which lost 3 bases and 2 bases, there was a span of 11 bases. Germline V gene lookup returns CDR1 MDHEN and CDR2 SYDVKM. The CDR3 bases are TGTGCCAGCAGTTTCCCCGGGGGAGCTGGGGCCAACGTCCTGACTTTC. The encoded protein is CASSFPGGAGANVLTF.

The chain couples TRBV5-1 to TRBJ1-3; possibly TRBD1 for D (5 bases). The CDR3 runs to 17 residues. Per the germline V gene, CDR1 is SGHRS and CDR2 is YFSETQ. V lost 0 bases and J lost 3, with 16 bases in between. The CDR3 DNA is TGCGCCAGCAGCTTGGGAGGGGCCCAAAAAGGTGGAAACACCATATATTTT. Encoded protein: CASSLGGAQKGGNTIYF.

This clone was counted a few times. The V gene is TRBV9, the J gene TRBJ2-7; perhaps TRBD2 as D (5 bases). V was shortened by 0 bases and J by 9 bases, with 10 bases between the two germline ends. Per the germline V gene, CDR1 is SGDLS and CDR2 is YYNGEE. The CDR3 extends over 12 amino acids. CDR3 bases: TGTGCCAGCAGCGTAGAGGGTAGCGTGCAGTACTTC. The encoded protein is CASSVEGSVQYF.

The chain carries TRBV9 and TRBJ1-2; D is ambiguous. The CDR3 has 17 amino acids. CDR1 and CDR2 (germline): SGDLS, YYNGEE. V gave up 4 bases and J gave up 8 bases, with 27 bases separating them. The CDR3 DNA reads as TGTGCCAGCAGCCCGCACGGCGAGACCACATCTTTAGGCGGCTACACCTTC. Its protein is CASSPHGETTSLGGYTF.

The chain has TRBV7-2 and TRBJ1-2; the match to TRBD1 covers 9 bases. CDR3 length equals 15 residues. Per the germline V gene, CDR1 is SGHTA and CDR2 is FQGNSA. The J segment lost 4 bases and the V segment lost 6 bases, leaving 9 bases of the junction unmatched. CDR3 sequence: CASREQGAVSYGYTF. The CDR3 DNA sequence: TGTGCCAGCAGAGAACAGGGGGCAGTTAGCTATGGCTACACCTTC.

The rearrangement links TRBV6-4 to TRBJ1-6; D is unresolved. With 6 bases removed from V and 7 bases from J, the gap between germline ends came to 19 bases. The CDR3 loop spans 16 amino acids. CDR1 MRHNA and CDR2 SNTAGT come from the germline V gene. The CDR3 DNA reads TGTGCCAGCAGCCCGGACCATAACCATCGGAATTCACCCCTCCACTTT. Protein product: CASSPDHNHRNSPLHF.

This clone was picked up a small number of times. The CDR3 region is CASSSGPSGYGYTF. CDR3 DNA sequence: TGTGCCAGCAGCTCCGGGCCCTCTGGATATGGCTACACCTTC. The chain recombines TRBV7-3 with TRBJ1-2; no definite D call. There are 14 residues in the CDR3. Trimming removed 4 bases at V and 5 bases at J, with 14 bases between. CDR1 is SGHTA and CDR2 is FQGTGA in the germline V gene.

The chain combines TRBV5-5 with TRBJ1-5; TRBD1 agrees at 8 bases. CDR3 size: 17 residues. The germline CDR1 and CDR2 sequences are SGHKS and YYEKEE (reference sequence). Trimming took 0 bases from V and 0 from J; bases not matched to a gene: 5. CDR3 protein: CASSLDPGQASNQPQHF. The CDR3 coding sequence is TGTGCCAGCAGCTTGGACCCGGGACAGGCTAGCAATCAGCCCCAGCATTTT.

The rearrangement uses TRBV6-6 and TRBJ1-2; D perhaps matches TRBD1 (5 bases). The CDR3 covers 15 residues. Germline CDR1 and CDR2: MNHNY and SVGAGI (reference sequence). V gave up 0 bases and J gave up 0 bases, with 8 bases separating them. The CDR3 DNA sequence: TGTGCCAGCAGTTACTCGGCGGGACCTAACTATGGCTACACCTTC. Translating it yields CASSYSAGPNYGYTF.

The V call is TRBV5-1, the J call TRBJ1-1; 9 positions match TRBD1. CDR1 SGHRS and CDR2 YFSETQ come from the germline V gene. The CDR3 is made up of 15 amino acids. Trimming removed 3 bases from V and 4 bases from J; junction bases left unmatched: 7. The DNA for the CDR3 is TGCGCCAGCAGCTCGACGGGACAGGGACCCACTGAAGCTTTCTTT. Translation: CASSSTGQGPTEAFF.

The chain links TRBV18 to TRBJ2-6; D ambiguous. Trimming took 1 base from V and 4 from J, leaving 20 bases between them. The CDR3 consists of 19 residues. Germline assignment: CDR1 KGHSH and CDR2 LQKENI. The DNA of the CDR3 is TGTGCCAGCTCACCACTCGCCCACGTTAGGGTGAAAGGGGCCAACGTCCTGACTTTC. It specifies CASSPLAHVRVKGANVLTF.